This T cell receptor beta chain comes out of a study of blood T cell repertoires in COVID-19. Across the study: Samples came from the United States, Italy and Spain, spanning acute and convalescent COVID-19.

Method: immunoSEQ multiplex PCR; TCRdb's copy keeps in-frame clones and lacks some. The sample lists fewer than 450,000 clones; around 90% were seen once. Trimming removed 7 bases at V and 4 bases at J, with 12 bases between. Germline V gene data show CDR1 as ENHRY and CDR2 as SYGVKD. This CDR3 contains 13 residues. All recovered Cohort 3 donors got two negative PCRs, got clearance, or saw symptom resolution. The rearrangement joins TRBV10-3 to TRBJ2-3, with TRBD2 as a possible D gene (6 bases). The receptor was isolated from a young man who had recovered from COVID-19. Sequenced sample: PBMCs or T cells enriched from blood (not recorded which). The CDR3 loop is CAIMGGMADTQYF. DNA of the CDR3: TGTGCCATCATGGGCGGGATGGCAGATACGCAGTATTTT.